Sequencing of this T cell receptor (beta chain) was carried out in a study of blood T cells in healthy people across ages. Germline V gives CDR1 SGHTA, CDR2 FQGNSA. With 6 bases removed from V and 1 base from J, the gap between germline ends came to 18 bases. The CDR3 has 16 residues. This clonotype was detected many times. Extracted total RNA amounted to at least 5.5 micrograms for each sample. Alongside a J-beta primer mix, a sample-barcoded 5' primer served in a second PCR lasting roughly 7 to 12 cycles. TCRdb reprocessed the 5' RACE reads with MiXCR, giving one entry per CDR3 protein. The sample has 850,000 to 950,000 distinct CDR3 sequences, more than 25% seen once.

Material for sequencing was blood. The J gene is TRBJ2-5, the V gene TRBV7-2, with D possibly TRBD1 on 7 matching bases. The clonotype was recovered from a woman older than 75 in good health. In nucleotides, the CDR3 is TGTGCCAGCAGTTCCCCCGCGGGACAGTTCCAAGAGACCCAGTACTTC. Its translation is CASSSPAGQFQETQYF.